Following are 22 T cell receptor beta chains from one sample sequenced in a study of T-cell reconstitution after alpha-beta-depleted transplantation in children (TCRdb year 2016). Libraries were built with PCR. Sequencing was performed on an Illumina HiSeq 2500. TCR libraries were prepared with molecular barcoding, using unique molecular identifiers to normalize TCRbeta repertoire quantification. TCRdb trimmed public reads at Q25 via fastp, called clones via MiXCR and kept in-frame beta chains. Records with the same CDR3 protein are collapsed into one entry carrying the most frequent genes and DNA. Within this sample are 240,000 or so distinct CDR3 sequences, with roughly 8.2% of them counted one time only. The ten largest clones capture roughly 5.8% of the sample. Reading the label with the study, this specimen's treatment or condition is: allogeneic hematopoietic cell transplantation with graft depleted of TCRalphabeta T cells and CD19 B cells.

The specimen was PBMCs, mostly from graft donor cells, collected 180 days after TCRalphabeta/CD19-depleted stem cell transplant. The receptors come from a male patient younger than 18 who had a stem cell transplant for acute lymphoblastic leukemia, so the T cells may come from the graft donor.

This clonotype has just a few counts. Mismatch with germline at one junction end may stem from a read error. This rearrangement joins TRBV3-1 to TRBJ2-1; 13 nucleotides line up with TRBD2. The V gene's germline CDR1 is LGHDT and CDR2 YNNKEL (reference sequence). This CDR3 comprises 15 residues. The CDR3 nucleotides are TGTGCCACCAGCCGGACTAGCGGGAGCAGGTATGAGCAGTTCTTC. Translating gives CATSRTSGSRYEQFF.

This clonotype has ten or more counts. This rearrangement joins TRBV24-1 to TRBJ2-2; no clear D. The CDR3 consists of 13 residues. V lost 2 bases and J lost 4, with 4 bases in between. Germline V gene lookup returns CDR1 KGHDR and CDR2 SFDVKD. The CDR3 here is CATSDSLTGELFF. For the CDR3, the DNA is TGTGCCACCAGTGATTCCCTCACCGGGGAGCTGTTTTTT.

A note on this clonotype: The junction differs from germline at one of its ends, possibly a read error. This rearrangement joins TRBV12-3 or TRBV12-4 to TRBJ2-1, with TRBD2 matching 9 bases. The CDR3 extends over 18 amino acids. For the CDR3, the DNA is TGTGCCTGCAGTCCCCCCCGACTAGCGGTGAGCTCCTACAATGAGCAGTTCTTC. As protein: CACSPPRLAVSSYNEQFF.

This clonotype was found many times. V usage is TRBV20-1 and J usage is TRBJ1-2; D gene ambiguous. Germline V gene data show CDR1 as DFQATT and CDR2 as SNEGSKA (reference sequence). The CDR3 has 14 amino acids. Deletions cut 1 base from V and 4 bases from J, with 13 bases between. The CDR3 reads CSARARTAGYGYTF. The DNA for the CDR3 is TGCAGTGCTAGAGCACGGACGGCCGGCTATGGCTACACCTTC.

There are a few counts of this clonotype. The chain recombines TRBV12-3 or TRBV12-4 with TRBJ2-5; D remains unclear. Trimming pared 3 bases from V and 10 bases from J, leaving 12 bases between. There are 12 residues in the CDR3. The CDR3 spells CASSFFMGGQYF. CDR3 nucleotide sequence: TGTGCCAGCAGTTTTTTTATGGGCGGCCAGTACTTC.

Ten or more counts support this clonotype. In DNA, the CDR3 is TGTGCCAGCAGCCAAGGCAGCGGGGGGGCGGCGCAGTATTTT. Amino acids: CASSQGSGGAAQYF. The rearrangement joins TRBV3-1 to TRBJ2-3; 10 bases are a match to TRBD2. V lost 1 base to trimming and J lost 10 bases; unmatched junction nucleotides: 5. Germline lookup yields CDR1 LGHDT and CDR2 YNNKEL (reference sequence). The CDR3 sequence is 14 residues long.

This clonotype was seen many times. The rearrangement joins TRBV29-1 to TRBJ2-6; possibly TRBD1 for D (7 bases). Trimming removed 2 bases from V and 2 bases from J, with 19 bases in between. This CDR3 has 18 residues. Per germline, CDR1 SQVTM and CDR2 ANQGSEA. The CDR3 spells CSVEQGGQGSPGANVLTF. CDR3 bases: TGCAGCGTTGAACAGGGGGGCCAGGGATCCCCTGGGGCCAACGTCCTGACTTTC.

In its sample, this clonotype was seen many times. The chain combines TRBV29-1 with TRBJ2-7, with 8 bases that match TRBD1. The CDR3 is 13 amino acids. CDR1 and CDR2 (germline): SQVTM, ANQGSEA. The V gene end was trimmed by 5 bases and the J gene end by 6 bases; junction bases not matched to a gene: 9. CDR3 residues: CSVLSGTGIEQYF. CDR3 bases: TGCAGCGTTCTTTCCGGGACAGGCATCGAGCAGTACTTC.

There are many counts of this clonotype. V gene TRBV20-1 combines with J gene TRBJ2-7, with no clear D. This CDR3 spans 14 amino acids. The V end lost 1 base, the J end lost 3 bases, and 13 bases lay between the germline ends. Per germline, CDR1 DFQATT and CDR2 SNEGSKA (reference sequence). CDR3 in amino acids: CSARGGFNLYEQYF. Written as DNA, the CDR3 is TGCAGTGCTAGAGGAGGATTTAACCTCTACGAGCAGTACTTC.

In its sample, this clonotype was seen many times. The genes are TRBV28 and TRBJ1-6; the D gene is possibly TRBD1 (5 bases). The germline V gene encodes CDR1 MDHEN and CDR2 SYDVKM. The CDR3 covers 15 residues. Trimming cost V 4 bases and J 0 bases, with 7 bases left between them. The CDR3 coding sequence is TGTGCCAGCAGTTACGACAGCTCCTATAATTCACCCCTCCACTTT. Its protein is CASSYDSSYNSPLHF.

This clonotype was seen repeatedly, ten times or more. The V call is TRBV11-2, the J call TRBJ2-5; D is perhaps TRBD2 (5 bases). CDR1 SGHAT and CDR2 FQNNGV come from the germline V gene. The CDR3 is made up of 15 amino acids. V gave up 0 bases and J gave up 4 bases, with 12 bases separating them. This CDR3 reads CASSLDRGMGETQYF. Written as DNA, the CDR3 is TGTGCCAGCAGCTTAGATCGAGGGATGGGAGAGACCCAGTACTTC. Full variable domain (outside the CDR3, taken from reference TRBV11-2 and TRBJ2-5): EAGVAQSPRYKIIEKRQSVAFWCNPISGHATLYWYQQILGQGPKLLIQFQNNGVVDDSQLPKDRFSAERLKGVDSTLKIQPAKLEDSAVYLCASSLDRGMGETQYFGPGTRLLVL.

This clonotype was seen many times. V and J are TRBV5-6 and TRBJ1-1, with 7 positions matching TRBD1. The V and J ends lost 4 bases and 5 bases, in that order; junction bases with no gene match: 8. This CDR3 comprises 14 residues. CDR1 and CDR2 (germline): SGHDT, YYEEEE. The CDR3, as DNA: TGTGCCAGCAGCACACAGGGGTGGGGAACTGAAGCTTTCTTT. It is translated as CASSTQGWGTEAFF.

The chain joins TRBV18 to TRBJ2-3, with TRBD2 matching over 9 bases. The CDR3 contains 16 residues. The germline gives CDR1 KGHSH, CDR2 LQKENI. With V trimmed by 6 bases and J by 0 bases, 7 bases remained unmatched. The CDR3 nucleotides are TGTGCCAGCTCGCGCTCTACTAGCGGGAGCACAGATACGCAGTATTTT. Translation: CASSRSTSGSTDTQYF.

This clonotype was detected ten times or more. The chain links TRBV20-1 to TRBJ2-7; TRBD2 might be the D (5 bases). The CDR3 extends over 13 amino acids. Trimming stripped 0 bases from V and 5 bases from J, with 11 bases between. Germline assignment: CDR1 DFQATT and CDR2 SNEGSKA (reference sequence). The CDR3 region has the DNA TGCAGTGCTAGAGAAAACTCCGGGAACGAGCAGTACTTC. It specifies CSARENSGNEQYF.

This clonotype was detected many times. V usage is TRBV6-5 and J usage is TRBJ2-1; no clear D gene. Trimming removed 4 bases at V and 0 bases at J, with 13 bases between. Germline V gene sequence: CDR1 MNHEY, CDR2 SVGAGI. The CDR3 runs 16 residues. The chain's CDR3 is CASSFFPLGSYNEQFF. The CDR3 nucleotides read TGTGCCAGCAGTTTCTTCCCCCTCGGCTCCTACAATGAGCAGTTCTTC.

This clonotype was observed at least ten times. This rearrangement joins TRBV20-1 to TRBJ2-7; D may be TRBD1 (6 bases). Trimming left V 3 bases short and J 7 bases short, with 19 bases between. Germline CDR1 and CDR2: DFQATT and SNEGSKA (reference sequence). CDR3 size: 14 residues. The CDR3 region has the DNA TGCAGTGCTAGTATCGTTCTCCGGACAGCGGAGCAGTACTTC. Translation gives CSASIVLRTAEQYF.

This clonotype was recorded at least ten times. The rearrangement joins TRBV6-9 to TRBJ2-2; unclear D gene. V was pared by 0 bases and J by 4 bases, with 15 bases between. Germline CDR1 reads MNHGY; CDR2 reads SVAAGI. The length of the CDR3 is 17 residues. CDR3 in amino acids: CASSYSERPWSTGELFF. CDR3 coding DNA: TGTGCCAGCAGTTATTCGGAACGACCCTGGAGCACCGGGGAGCTGTTTTTT.

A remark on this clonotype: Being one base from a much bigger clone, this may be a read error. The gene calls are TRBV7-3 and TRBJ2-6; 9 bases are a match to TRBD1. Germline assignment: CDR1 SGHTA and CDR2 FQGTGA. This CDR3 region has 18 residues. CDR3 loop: CASSLNRGTGSAANVLTF. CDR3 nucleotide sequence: TGTGCCAGCAGCTTGAATAGGGGGACAGGGTCTGCGGCCAACGTCCTGACTTTC. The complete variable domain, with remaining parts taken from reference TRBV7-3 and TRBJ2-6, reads GAGVSQTPSNKVTEKGKYVELRCDPISGHTALYWYRQSLGQGPEFLIYFQGTGAADDSGLPNDRFFAVRPEGSVSTLKIQRTERGDSAVYLCASSLNRGTGSAANVLTFGAGSRLTVL.

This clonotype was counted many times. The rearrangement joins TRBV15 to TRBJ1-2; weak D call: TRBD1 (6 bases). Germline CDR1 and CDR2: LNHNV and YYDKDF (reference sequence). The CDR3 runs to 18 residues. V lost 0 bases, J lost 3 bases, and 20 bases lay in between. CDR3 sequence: CATSRDRGASRLHYGYTF. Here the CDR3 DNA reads TGTGCCACCAGCAGAGATCGGGGGGCCAGTCGACTCCACTATGGCTACACCTTC.

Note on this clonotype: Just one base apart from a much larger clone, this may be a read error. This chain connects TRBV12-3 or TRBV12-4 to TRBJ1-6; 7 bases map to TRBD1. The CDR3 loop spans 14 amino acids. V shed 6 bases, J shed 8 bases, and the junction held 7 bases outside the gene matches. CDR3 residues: CASRGQPGDSPLHF. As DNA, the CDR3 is TGTGCCAGCAGGGGACAGCCGGGGGATTCACCCCTCCACTTT.

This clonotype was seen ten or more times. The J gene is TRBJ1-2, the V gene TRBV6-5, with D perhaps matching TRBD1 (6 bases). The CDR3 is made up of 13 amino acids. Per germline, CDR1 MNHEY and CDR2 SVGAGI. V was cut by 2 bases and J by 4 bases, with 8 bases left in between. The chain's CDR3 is CASSYDRSYGYTF. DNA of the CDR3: TGTGCCAGCAGTTACGACAGGAGCTATGGCTACACCTTC.

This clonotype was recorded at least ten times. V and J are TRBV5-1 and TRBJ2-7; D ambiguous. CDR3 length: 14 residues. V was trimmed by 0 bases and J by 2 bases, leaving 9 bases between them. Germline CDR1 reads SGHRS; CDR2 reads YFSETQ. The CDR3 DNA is TGCGCCAGCAGCTTGGTGGGAATAACCTACGAGCAGTACTTC. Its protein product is CASSLVGITYEQYF. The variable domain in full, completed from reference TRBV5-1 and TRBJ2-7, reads KAGVTQTPRYLIKTRGQQVTLSCSPISGHRSVSWYQQTPGQGLQFLFEYFSETQRNKGNFPGRFSGRQFSNSRSEMNVSTLELGDSALYLCASSLVGITYEQYFGPGTRLTVT.